This T cell receptor (beta chain) was sequenced in a study of siplizumab effects on memory and regulatory T cells. Study conclusions and caveats: Contribution to the alloresponse seemed major for naive T cells, which also seemed more diverse than memory cells. The suppressive capacity of proliferating Tregs from siplizumab cultures remained unconfirmed. Unstimulated subset assignment was obtained for only a minor fraction of alloreactive clones.

This clone was detected only once. Its specificity is not known. Other DNA sequences from this sample encode an identical CDR3 as well. TCRdb keeps only in-frame clones here, not all; method: immunoSEQ multiplex PCR. The table has under 130,000 clones, 85% to 95% seen once. Germline V gene sequence: CDR1 SGHRS, CDR2 YFSETQ. This CDR3 has 14 residues. The V gene lost 0 bases and the J gene lost 0 bases, with 6 bases spanning the gap. This chain joins TRBV5-1 and TRBJ1-2; the D is unclear. This sequence originates from a human donor in good health. Input material: CD4+ T cells sorted from blood. Here the CDR3 DNA reads TGCGCCAGCAGCTTGGCAGGATCTAACTATGGCTACACCTTC. Translated, it gives CASSLAGSNYGYTF.